This TCR beta chain was sequenced in a study of T cell clonotyping in hematopoietic cell transplantation. Study findings and constraints: Few recipient clonotypes overlapped donors; over 97% were de novo at given depth. Recipient TCR diversity dropped after transplant; expanded clonotypes rose from day 30 to 180. Higher Inverse Simpson Index values in graft donor and pretransplant recipient predicted broader posttransplant TCR diversity.

This clone was seen only once. Its antigen remains unknown. Samples: about 28 days before transplant, then days 30, 100 and 180 after. The CDR3 extends over 12 amino acids. After removal of 6 bases from V and 8 bases from J, the junction contained 5 bases not matched to a gene. Germline CDR1 MNHNS, CDR2 SASEGT. Measured with immunoSEQ multiplex PCR; TCRdb has only the in-frame clones, and not every one. The sample carries just over 1,500 clones, around 80% recorded once. The input for sequencing was PBMCs, taken 30 days after allogeneic stem cell transplant. The rearrangement joins TRBV6-1 to TRBJ1-2; 8 bases agree with TRBD1. This TCR was recovered from a male patient younger than 45 who had an allogeneic stem cell transplant, so T cells may come from the graft donor. Some clones in this sample may be carry-over from other donors' samples. CDR3 in amino acids: CASRGDRPGYTF. The CDR3 DNA is TGTGCCAGCAGGGGGGACAGGCCCGGCTACACCTTC.